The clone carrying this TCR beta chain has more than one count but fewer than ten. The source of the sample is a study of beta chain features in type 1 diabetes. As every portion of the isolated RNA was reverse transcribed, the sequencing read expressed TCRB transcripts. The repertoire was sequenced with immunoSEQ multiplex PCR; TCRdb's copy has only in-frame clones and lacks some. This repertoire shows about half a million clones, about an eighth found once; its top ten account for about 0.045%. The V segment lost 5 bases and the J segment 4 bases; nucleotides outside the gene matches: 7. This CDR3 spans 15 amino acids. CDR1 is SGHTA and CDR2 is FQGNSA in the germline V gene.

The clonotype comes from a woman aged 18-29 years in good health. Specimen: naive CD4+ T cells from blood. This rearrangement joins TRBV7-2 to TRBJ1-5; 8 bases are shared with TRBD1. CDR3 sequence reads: CASSAMTGVNQPQHF. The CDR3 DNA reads TGTGCCAGCAGCGCCATGACAGGGGTGAATCAGCCCCAGCATTTT. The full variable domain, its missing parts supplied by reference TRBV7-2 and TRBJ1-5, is GAGVSQSPSNKVTEKGKDVELRCDPISGHTALYWYRQSLGQGLEFLIYFQGNSAPDKSGLPSDRFSAERTGGSVSTLTIQRTQQEDSAVYLCASSAMTGVNQPQHFGDGTRLSIL.